Listed below are T cell receptor beta chains from one sample, sequenced in a study of graft-versus-host responses after intestinal transplantation. These receptors have no identified antigens. The assay was immunoSEQ multiplex PCR, and TCRdb's table has in-frame clones only and misses some. The repertoire includes about 82,000 clones, around 91% of them detected once, and nearly 0.1% sits in the top ten. The sample was unstimulated CD4+ T cells sorted from spleen or lymph node cells, taken before intestinal transplant. The receptors come from a human donor who received an intestinal transplant. The CDR3 runs from the conserved cysteine through the conserved F or W. A D gene is named only where the DNA matches it firmly. Rows may omit the clone size; those that give it use once, few, many or a size class.

j_gene,abundance,len,d_gene,v_gene,CDR3nt,CDR3aa
TRBJ2-6,NA,17,NA,TRBV7-2,TGTGCCAGCGCCCGGGGGGACATTCGCTCTGGGGCCAACGTCCTGACTTTC,CASARGDIRSGANVLTF
TRBJ1-6,NA,16,TRBD1,TRBV19,TGTGCCACAGGGGGGACAGGGGCCCTGCAAGGTTCACCCCTCCACTTT,CATGGTGALQGSPLHF
TRBJ2-5,few,13,NA,TRBV6-5,TGTGCCAGCAGAGGGGTGTCTGGGGAGACCCAGTACTTC,CASRGVSGETQYF
TRBJ2-3,NA,16,TRBD2,TRBV7-9,TGTGCCAGCAGCTCAGTAGCGGGGGGGAGGGCAGATACGCAGTATTTT,CASSSVAGGRADTQYF
TRBJ1-1,NA,13,TRBD1,TRBV2,TGTGCCAGCACTTTGGACAGGGCACTTGAAGCTTTCTTT,CASTLDRALEAFF
TRBJ2-3,NA,17,TRBD2,TRBV12-5,TGTGCTAGTGGTTCGCAAACTAGCGGGGGGTGGACAGATACGCAGTATTTT,CASGSQTSGGWTDTQYF
TRBJ2-7,NA,14,NA,TRBV2,TGTGCCAGCAGCAGGAACCTTCCTAAGGGGGAGCAGTACTTC,CASSRNLPKGEQYF
TRBJ1-1,NA,14,NA,TRBV18,TGTGCCAGCTCACCAACGAGCGGTAACACTGAAGCTTTCTTT,CASSPTSGNTEAFF
TRBJ2-7,NA,14,NA,TRBV10-1,TGCGCCAGCAGTGAGGGTGGGAGCTCCTACGAGCAGTACTTC,CASSEGGSSYEQYF
TRBJ2-7,NA,17,NA,TRBV4-3,TGCGCCAGCAGCCAAGACGGATTAGCCGGGGTGGTTCACGAGCAGTACTTC,CASSQDGLAGVVHEQYF
TRBJ2-7,NA,19,TRBD2,TRBV19,TGTGCCAGTAGTATAGATTCCGGCTCGAGGACTAGTAAGGGCTACGAGCAGTACTTC,CASSIDSGSRTSKGYEQYF
TRBJ2-4,NA,16,NA,TRBV4-3,TGCGCCAGCAGCCAAGACAGACTGGTAGCCAAAAACATTCAGTACTTC,CASSQDRLVAKNIQYF
TRBJ1-2,NA,14,NA,TRBV10-3,TGTGCCATCGGGGGGGGCCTCACTACCTATGGCTACACCTTC,CAIGGGLTTYGYTF
TRBJ2-7,NA,15,NA,TRBV2,TGTGCCAGCAGTTCACTTAGGGGGGGTTCCTACGAGCAGTACTTC,CASSSLRGGSYEQYF
TRBJ2-5,NA,14,NA,TRBV7-2,TGTGCCAGCAGCCCGAGTGCGGGGTATAAGACCCAGTACTTC,CASSPSAGYKTQYF
TRBJ1-1,once,16,NA,TRBV28,TGTGCCAGCAGGCCCCCCGGGGAACTAGGGAACACTGAAGCTTTCTTT,CASRPPGELGNTEAFF
TRBJ1-1,NA,18,TRBD1,TRBV2,TGTGCCAGCCTAGCTGCTAGACAGGGAATGGGGATGAACACTGAAGCTTTCTTT,CASLAARQGMGMNTEAFF
TRBJ1-5,NA,12,NA,TRBV23-1,TGCGCCAGCAGGCGGGGCAATCAGCCCCAGCATTTT,CASRRGNQPQHF
TRBJ2-2,NA,15,TRBD1,TRBV5-4,TGTGCCAGCAGTATGGACAGGGGGAGGACCGGGGAGCTGTTTTTT,CASSMDRGRTGELFF
TRBJ2-7,once,14,TRBD1,TRBV2,TGTGCCAGCAGTGGGGTAAAACAGGGGCAAGAGCAGTACTTC,CASSGVKQGQEQYF
TRBJ2-2,once,15,TRBD1,TRBV15,TGTGCCACCAGCAGAGCCACAGGGGACACCGGGGAGCTGTTTTTT,CATSRATGDTGELFF
TRBJ1-4,NA,15,NA,TRBV7-6,TGTGCCAGCAGCTCCTCCGACAGTCCCCCTGTAGAACTGTTTTTT,CASSSSDSPPVELFF
TRBJ1-1,NA,12,NA,TRBV18,TGTGCCAGCTCACCCCCCCACAGTGAAGCTTTCTTT,CASSPPHSEAFF
TRBJ1-2,NA,13,NA,TRBV4-3,TGCGCCAGCAGCCTGTTAAGGGAGTATGGCTACACCTTC,CASSLLREYGYTF
TRBJ1-1,NA,13,NA,TRBV7-2,TGTGCCAGCAGCCAACAGACACGCTATGAAGCTTTCTTT,CASSQQTRYEAFF
TRBJ1-5,NA,17,NA,TRBV27,TGTGCCAGCAGTTCACGAGGCTCGCCGGTTGGCAATCAGCCCCAGCATTTT,CASSSRGSPVGNQPQHF
TRBJ1-1,NA,15,TRBD1,TRBV18,TGTGCCAGCTCATCACAGGGGATTCCGACCACTGAAGCTTTCTTT,CASSSQGIPTTEAFF
TRBJ2-7,once,14,NA,TRBV7-8,TGTGCCAGCAGCCGAGGGCAGGGGCCCTACGAGCAGTACTTC,CASSRGQGPYEQYF
TRBJ1-6,NA,16,NA,TRBV4-3,TGCGCCAGCAGCCAAGATTTCAGGGCCTATAATTCACCCCTCCACTTT,CASSQDFRAYNSPLHF
TRBJ2-7,NA,16,TRBD1,TRBV5-1,TGCGCCAGCAGTGGGGTCGGGACAGGGGGTGCCTACGAGCAGTACTTC,CASSGVGTGGAYEQYF
TRBJ1-4,NA,13,NA,TRBV27,TGTGCCAGCAGTTACCTAAATGGGCGAAAACTGTTTTTT,CASSYLNGRKLFF
TRBJ2-7,NA,16,NA,TRBV4-3,TGCGCCAGCAGCCAAGATCCGACTTATTCCACCTACGAGCAGTACTTC,CASSQDPTYSTYEQYF
TRBJ1-1,NA,12,NA,TRBV5-1,TGCGCCAGCAGCTGGGGGGACGGTGAAGCTTTCTTT,CASSWGDGEAFF
TRBJ1-1,NA,14,NA,TRBV30,TGTGCCTGGAGTGGGGGCCGGTGGGCGACTGAAGCTTTCTTT,CAWSGGRWATEAFF
TRBJ1-6,NA,16,TRBD1,TRBV14,TGTGCCAGCAGCCAACGGACAGGGGTGCGAAATTCACCCCTCCACTTT,CASSQRTGVRNSPLHF
TRBJ1-3,NA,16,NA,TRBV7-9,TGTGCCAGCAGCTTAGCGAAGGGGGACGCAGGAAACACCATATATTTT,CASSLAKGDAGNTIYF
TRBJ2-1,NA,12,NA,TRBV5-1,TGCGCCAGCAGCTTGATCAGGAATGAGCAGTTCTTC,CASSLIRNEQFF
TRBJ1-5,NA,15,NA,TRBV7-8,TGTGCCAGCAGCTCGCACAGGGTGGGCAATCAGCCCCAGCATTTT,CASSSHRVGNQPQHF
TRBJ2-5,NA,14,TRBD1,TRBV10-2,TGCGCCAGCAGTACTACAGGGGATGCAGAGACCCAGTACTTC,CASSTTGDAETQYF
TRBJ1-2,NA,16,TRBD1,TRBV5-1,TGCGCCAGCAGCTTGGTGGGGACAGGGAGAGGCTATGGCTACACCTTC,CASSLVGTGRGYGYTF
TRBJ2-7,NA,16,TRBD1,TRBV18,TGTGCCAGCTCACCCCGGGGACAGGGGGAGGGATACGAGCAGTACTTC,CASSPRGQGEGYEQYF
TRBJ2-7,NA,16,TRBD2,TRBV10-3,TGTGCCATCAGTGCCCCAGGACTAGCGGGGGTCTACGAGCAGTACTTC,CAISAPGLAGVYEQYF
TRBJ1-1,NA,15,NA,TRBV5-1,TGCGCCAGCAGCTTGGAAGATCACATGAACACTGAAGCTTTCTTT,CASSLEDHMNTEAFF
TRBJ2-7,NA,15,TRBD2,TRBV6-6,TGTGCCAGCAGTTGGGCGGGAGGACAGTCGGGGGAGCAGTACTTC,CASSWAGGQSGEQYF
TRBJ2-5,NA,13,NA,TRBV7-2,TGTGCCAGCAGCTTAAGTGTACAGGGAAACCAGTACTTC,CASSLSVQGNQYF
TRBJ1-5,NA,19,TRBD1,TRBV19,TGTGCCAGTAGTACGAGACAGGGGGACATACTTTATAGCAATCAGCCCCAGCATTTT,CASSTRQGDILYSNQPQHF
TRBJ2-1,NA,15,TRBD2,TRBV11-3,TGTGCCAGCAGCTATCGGGGGGGATCCTACAATGAGCAGTTCTTC,CASSYRGGSYNEQFF
TRBJ1-4,NA,15,NA,TRBV6-1,TGTGCCAGCGGGCGAAGGGGCCAAACTAATGAAAAACTGTTTTTT,CASGRRGQTNEKLFF
TRBJ2-7,once,12,NA,TRBV15,TGTGCCACCAGCAGGCTAAACTACGAGCAGTACTTC,CATSRLNYEQYF
TRBJ1-6,NA,15,TRBD1,TRBV5-1,TGCGCCAGCAGCTTGGGACAGGGCTTGAATTCACCCCTCCACTTT,CASSLGQGLNSPLHF
TRBJ1-4,NA,15,NA,TRBV7-2,TGTGCCAGCAGTCCCAAGGAGGTATACAATGAAAAACTGTTTTTT,CASSPKEVYNEKLFF
TRBJ2-2,NA,18,TRBD2,TRBV4-3,TGCGCCAGCAGCCAAGATACCAGCCAGCGGGGGAACACCGGGGAGCTGTTTTTT,CASSQDTSQRGNTGELFF
TRBJ2-7,NA,16,NA,TRBV6-5,TGTGCCAGCAGTTACTCGGGCAGGGCCACGGGCGACGAGCAGTACTTC,CASSYSGRATGDEQYF
TRBJ1-1,NA,17,NA,TRBV7-9,TGTGCCAGCAGCTTAGGTCAGGGGCAAGGATTGAACACTGAAGCTTTCTTT,CASSLGQGQGLNTEAFF